The clone carrying this T cell receptor beta chain was picked up a small number of times. Its antigen is not identified. The record originates from a study of T cell repertoires in cytomegalovirus infection. TCRdb reprocessed the reads via MiXCR and lists one record per CDR3 protein. The sample includes roughly 920,000 distinct CDR3 sequences, around 31% of them seen just once. Germline CDR1 DFQATT, CDR2 SNEGSKA (reference sequence). Losses at the gene ends were 0 bases for V and 7 bases for J; bases not matched to a gene: 13. The CDR3 has 17 amino acids. The clonotype originates from a human donor in good health (CMV status not recorded). Some clones in this sample may be carry-over from other donors' samples. Sample: cultured CD8+ T cells from PBMCs, taken from culture after CMV antigen stimulation. The chain links TRBV20-1 to TRBJ1-2; 11 bases map to TRBD1. The CDR3 reads CSAREAGQGAPFGGYTF. Here the CDR3 DNA reads TGCAGTGCTAGAGAGGCTGGACAGGGGGCCCCGTTCGGTGGCTACACCTTC.